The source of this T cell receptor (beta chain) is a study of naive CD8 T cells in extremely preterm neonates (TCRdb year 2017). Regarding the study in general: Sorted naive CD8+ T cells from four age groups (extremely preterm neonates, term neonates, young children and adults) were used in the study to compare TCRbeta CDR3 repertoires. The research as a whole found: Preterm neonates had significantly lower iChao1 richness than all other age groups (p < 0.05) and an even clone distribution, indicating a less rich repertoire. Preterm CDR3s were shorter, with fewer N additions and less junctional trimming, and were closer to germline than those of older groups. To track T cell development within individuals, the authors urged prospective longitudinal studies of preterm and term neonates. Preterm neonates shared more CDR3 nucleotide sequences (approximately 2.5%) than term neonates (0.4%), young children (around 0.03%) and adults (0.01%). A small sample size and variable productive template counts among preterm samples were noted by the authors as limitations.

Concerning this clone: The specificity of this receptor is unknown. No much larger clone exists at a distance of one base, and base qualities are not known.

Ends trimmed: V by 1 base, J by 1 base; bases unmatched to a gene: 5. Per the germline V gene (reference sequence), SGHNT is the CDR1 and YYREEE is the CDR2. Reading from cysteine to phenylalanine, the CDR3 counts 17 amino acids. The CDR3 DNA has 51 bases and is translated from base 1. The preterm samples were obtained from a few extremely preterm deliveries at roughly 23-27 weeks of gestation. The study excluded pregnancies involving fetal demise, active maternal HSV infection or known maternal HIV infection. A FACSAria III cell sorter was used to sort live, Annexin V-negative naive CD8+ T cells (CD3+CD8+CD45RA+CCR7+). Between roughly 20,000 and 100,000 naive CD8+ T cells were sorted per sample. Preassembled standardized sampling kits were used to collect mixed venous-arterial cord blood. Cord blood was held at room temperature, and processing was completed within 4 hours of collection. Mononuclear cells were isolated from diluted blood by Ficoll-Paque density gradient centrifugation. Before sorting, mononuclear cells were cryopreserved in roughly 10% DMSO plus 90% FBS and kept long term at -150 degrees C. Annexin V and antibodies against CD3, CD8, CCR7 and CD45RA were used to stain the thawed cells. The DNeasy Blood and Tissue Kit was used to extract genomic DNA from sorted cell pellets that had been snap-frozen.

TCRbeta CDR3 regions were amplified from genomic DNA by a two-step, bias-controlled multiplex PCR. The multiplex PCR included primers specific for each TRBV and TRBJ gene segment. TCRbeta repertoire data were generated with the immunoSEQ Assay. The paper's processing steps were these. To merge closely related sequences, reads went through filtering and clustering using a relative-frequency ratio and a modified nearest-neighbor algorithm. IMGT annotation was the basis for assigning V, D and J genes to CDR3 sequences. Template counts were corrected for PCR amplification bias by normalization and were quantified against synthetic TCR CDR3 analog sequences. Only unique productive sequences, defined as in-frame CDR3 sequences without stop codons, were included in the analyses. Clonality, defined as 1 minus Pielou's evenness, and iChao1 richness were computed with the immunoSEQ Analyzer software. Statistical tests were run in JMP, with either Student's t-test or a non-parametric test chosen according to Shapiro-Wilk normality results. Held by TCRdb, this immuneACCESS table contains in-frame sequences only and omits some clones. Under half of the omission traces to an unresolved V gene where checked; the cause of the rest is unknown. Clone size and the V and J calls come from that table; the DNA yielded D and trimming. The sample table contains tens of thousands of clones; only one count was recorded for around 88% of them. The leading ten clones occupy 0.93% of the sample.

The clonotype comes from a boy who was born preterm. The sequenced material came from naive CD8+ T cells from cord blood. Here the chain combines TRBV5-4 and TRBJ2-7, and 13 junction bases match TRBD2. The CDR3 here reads CASSLWGTSGTSYEQYF. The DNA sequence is TGTGCCAGCAGCTTGTGGGGGACTAGCGGGACTTCCTACGAGCAGTACTTC.